The 26 T cell receptor beta chains given below trace back to one sample, sequenced in a study of blood T cell repertoires in COVID-19. The repertoire was sequenced with immunoSEQ multiplex PCR; TCRdb's copy has only in-frame clones and lacks some. The table records 130,000 or so clones, 88% of them present only once. The sequencing sample was made of peripheral blood. The origin of the receptors is a human donor in a cohort sampled during active COVID-19.

This clone was counted a few times. The V call is TRBV11-2, the J call TRBJ1-1, with a tentative D call TRBD1 (6 bases). The germline V gene encodes CDR1 SGHAT and CDR2 FQNNGV. Deletions cut 6 bases from V and 10 bases from J, with 12 bases between. This CDR3 contains 11 residues. CDR3 sequence (DNA): TGTGCCAGCAGGGAGGACAGAACAGCTTTCTTT. As protein: CASREDRTAFF.

The rearrangement joins TRBV5-4 to TRBJ2-5; D may be TRBD2 (7 bases). V was cut by 1 base and J by 1 base, with 14 bases left in between. In germline, CDR1 is SGHNT, CDR2 YYREEE (reference sequence). CDR3 length: 16 amino acids. The CDR3 spells CASSLRGGGRQETQYF. Here the CDR3 DNA reads TGTGCCAGCAGCTTGCGGGGCGGGGGCCGCCAAGAGACCCAGTACTTC.

V usage is TRBV27 and J usage is TRBJ1-4; no definite D call. The germline gives CDR1 MNHEY, CDR2 SMNVEV (reference sequence). The V and J ends lost 3 bases and 0 bases respectively, with 17 bases between them. This CDR3 has 18 amino acids. CDR3 sequence reads: CASSLRGSLSATNEKLFF. In nucleotides, the CDR3 is TGTGCCAGCAGTTTGCGAGGGTCTTTATCGGCAACTAATGAAAAACTGTTTTTT.

The rearrangement links TRBV6-2 or TRBV6-3 to TRBJ2-5; D is undetermined. With 2 bases removed from V and 1 base from J, the gap between germline ends came to 14 bases. CDR1 MNHEY and CDR2 SVGEGT come from the germline V gene. The CDR3 is made up of 16 amino acids. The CDR3 is CASSYHQTTSQETQYF. The CDR3 DNA is TGTGCCAGCAGTTACCACCAAACAACCTCCCAAGAGACCCAGTACTTC.

Only one count was recorded for this clone. The chain combines TRBV5-4 with TRBJ2-7; 9 bases are shared with TRBD1. V shed 1 base and J 6 bases; nucleotides not matched to a gene: 8. In germline, CDR1 is SGHNT, CDR2 YYREEE (reference sequence). This CDR3 spans 15 amino acids. Written as DNA, the CDR3 is TGTGCCAGCAGCTTGCGGGACAGGGAAACGGGCGAGCAGTACTTC. It specifies CASSLRDRETGEQYF.

The chain carries TRBV7-6 and TRBJ2-2; 8 bases are shared with TRBD1. The CDR3 is 16 amino acids. Unmatched junction bases numbered 10, after V lost 5 bases and J lost 5 bases. The germline V gene encodes CDR1 SGHVS and CDR2 FNYEAQ. The DNA for the CDR3 is TGTGCCAGCAGCAATTGGCAGGGGGCGGGTACCGGGGAGCTGTTTTTT. As protein: CASSNWQGAGTGELFF.

Comments on this clone: At one end the junction does not follow the germline gene, possibly because of a read error. The chain carries TRBV2 and TRBJ2-7, with 15 bases that match TRBD2. The CDR3 loop spans 17 amino acids. Germline CDR1 is SNHLY and CDR2 is FYNNEI. The CDR3 loop is CANSATGTSGRKGEQYF. The CDR3 bases are TGTGCCAACAGTGCGACCGGGACTAGCGGGAGGAAGGGGGAGCAGTACTTC.

The rearrangement uses TRBV5-1 and TRBJ2-3; 8 bases are a match to TRBD1. V gave up 4 bases and J gave up 1 base; unmatched junction bases: 2. Germline assignment: CDR1 SGHRS and CDR2 YFSETQ. This CDR3 is 14 amino acids long. CDR3: CASSGGQGTDTQYF. The DNA of the CDR3 is TGCGCCAGCAGCGGGGGACAGGGCACAGATACGCAGTATTTT.

The chain joins TRBV4-1 to TRBJ2-3; weak D call: TRBD1 (5 bases). Per the germline V gene, CDR1 is MGHRA and CDR2 is YSYEKL. CDR3 size: 14 residues. V was pared by 0 bases and J by 6 bases, with 10 bases between. As DNA, the CDR3 is TGCGCCAGCAGCCAAGATAGGGGTATGGATACGCAGTATTTT. As protein: CASSQDRGMDTQYF.

The chain recombines TRBV15 with TRBJ2-1; TRBD1 matches 7 bases. V dropped 0 bases and J dropped 1; count of bases not matched to a gene: 6. Germline V gives CDR1 LNHNV, CDR2 YYDKDF (reference sequence). There are 17 residues in the CDR3. As DNA, the CDR3 is TGTGCCACCAGCAGAGACCGGACAGGTGGGTCCTACAATGAGCAGTTCTTC. This gives the protein CATSRDRTGGSYNEQFF.

The chain recombines TRBV10-1 with TRBJ2-2; D is unclear. Germline V CDR1 and CDR2: WNHNN, SYGVQD (reference sequence). The ends were cut back, 2 bases at V and 4 bases at J, with 11 bases in the middle. This CDR3 has 15 residues. CDR3 amino acids: CASSEAGTGTGELFF. CDR3 nucleotide sequence: TGCGCCAGCAGTGAGGCCGGTACCGGCACCGGGGAGCTGTTTTTT.

The chain uses TRBV5-4 and TRBJ2-1, with 7 bases matching TRBD1. Germline values: CDR1 SGHNT, CDR2 YYREEE (reference sequence). Germline trimming cut 0 bases from V and 1 base from J; bases unmatched to any gene: 7. CDR3 length equals 17 residues. DNA of the CDR3: TGTGCCAGCAGCTTGGCCAGAGGGGGCGATTCCTACAATGAGCAGTTCTTC. It translates to CASSLARGGDSYNEQFF.

The chain links TRBV5-6 to TRBJ2-5, with a possible D match to TRBD1 (6 bases). Deletions cut 1 base from V and 7 bases from J, with 14 bases between. The CDR3 loop spans 14 amino acids. From germline, CDR1 is SGHDT and CDR2 YYEEEE. Here the CDR3 DNA reads TGTGCCAGCAGCTTGTTGGGGGCCCTGGGGACCCAGTACTTC. Translated, it gives CASSLLGALGTQYF.

The sample holds one count of this clone. The CDR3 DNA reads as TGTGCCAGCAGTCGGGACAGAAACTATGGCTACACCTTC. It is translated as CASSRDRNYGYTF. The rearrangement joins TRBV6-5 to TRBJ1-2, with 7 nucleotides matching TRBD1. The CDR3 totals 13 residues. The trim removed 5 bases at V and 2 bases at J, leaving 2 bases unmatched. The germline V gene has CDR1 MNHEY and CDR2 SVGAGI.

V and J are TRBV11-2 and TRBJ2-7; 7 positions agree with TRBD1. Per germline, CDR1 SGHAT and CDR2 FQNNGV. The CDR3 is 16 amino acids. V trimming: 1 base; J trimming: 2 bases; junction bases outside the gene matches: 8. CDR3 DNA: TGTGCCAGCAGCTTAGTCAGGGGGACACAAGCCTACGAGCAGTACTTC. It translates to CASSLVRGTQAYEQYF.

V usage is TRBV21-1 and J usage is TRBJ1-6; the table assigns TRBD1, which was not confirmed against the DNA. TRBV21-1 is annotated as a pseudogene. The CDR3 totals 15 residues. The CDR3 here is CASSNPRGQNSPLHF. In nucleotides, the CDR3 is TGTGCCAGCAGCAACCCCAGGGGGCAGAATTCACCCCTCCACTTT.

This chain joins TRBV30 and TRBJ1-1; D is unresolved. This CDR3 has 12 residues. CDR1 GTSNPN and CDR2 SVGIG come from the germline V gene (reference sequence). Trimming took 0 bases from V and 6 from J, leaving 8 bases between them. The DNA for the CDR3 is TGTGCCTGGAGTGTGGCTCTGGCTGAAGCTTTCTTT. It specifies CAWSVALAEAFF.

This clone was detected only a few times. The sample has other DNA sequences that encode this CDR3 too. The gene calls are TRBV5-1 and TRBJ1-3; D uncertain. With 0 bases removed from V and 0 bases from J, the gap between germline ends came to 4 bases. The length of the CDR3 is 14 residues. Germline V lookup: CDR1 SGHRS, CDR2 YFSETQ. CDR3 nucleotide sequence: TGCGCCAGCAGCTTGGCCTCCTCTGGAAACACCATATATTTT. It translates to CASSLASSGNTIYF.

The chain uses TRBV7-2 and TRBJ2-2; TRBD1 matches at 9 bases. The CDR3 has 18 amino acids. Trimming cost V 5 bases and J 1 base; bases outside gene matches: 11. Germline assignment: CDR1 SGHTA and CDR2 FQGNSA. This CDR3 is CASSRGVPGQGNTGELFF. CDR3 sequence (DNA): TGTGCCAGCAGCCGGGGGGTACCGGGACAGGGGAACACCGGGGAGCTGTTTTTT.

This chain connects TRBV2 to TRBJ1-4, with 7 bases that match TRBD1. Per the germline V gene, CDR1 is SNHLY and CDR2 is FYNNEI. V was clipped by 7 bases and J by 6 bases; unmatched bases: 5. The CDR3 extends over 13 amino acids. The chain's CDR3 is CASTTGMDEKLFF. The CDR3 DNA reads as TGTGCCAGCACGACAGGGATGGATGAAAAACTGTTTTTT.

The rearrangement links TRBV12-5 to TRBJ2-1; 11 bases are shared with TRBD2. The CDR3 length is 17 residues. The V gene's germline CDR1 is LGHNT and CDR2 FRNRAP. The V segment lost 2 bases and the J segment 6 bases; nucleotides outside the gene matches: 9. The CDR3 protein is CASGLISSGGFPNEQFF. CDR3 bases: TGTGCTAGTGGTTTGATTTCTAGCGGGGGGTTTCCCAATGAGCAGTTCTTC.

With regard to this clone: One junction end disagrees with the germline gene, perhaps due to a read error. The chain is built from TRBV7-7 and TRBJ2-7; 12 bases are a match to TRBD1. CDR1 and CDR2 from the germline V gene are SSHAT and FNYEAQ (reference sequence). The CDR3 extends over 15 amino acids. The CDR3, as DNA: TGTGCTAGCAGCTTAGGGACAGGGGGCCATAACGAGCAGTACTTC. Translated, it gives CASSLGTGGHNEQYF.

The table lists this clone with a count of one. V usage is TRBV13 and J usage is TRBJ2-1; 8 bases fit TRBD2. The germline CDR1 and CDR2 sequences are PRHDT and FYEKMQ (reference sequence). The CDR3 extends over 14 amino acids. The trim removed 0 bases at V and 9 bases at J, leaving 4 bases unmatched. CDR3 loop: CASSLGGGGSEQFF. CDR3 nucleotides: TGTGCCAGCAGCTTAGGCGGGGGGGGGAGTGAGCAGTTCTTC.

This chain links TRBV5-4 with TRBJ1-2; 7 bases align to TRBD1. V lost 3 bases to trimming and J lost 7 bases; unmatched junction nucleotides: 9. CDR3 length equals 14 residues. Germline CDR1 SGHNT, CDR2 YYREEE (reference sequence). In nucleotides, the CDR3 is TGTGCCAGCAGCTCCCCGGCCCAGGGGGGTGGCTACACCTTC. Translation gives CASSSPAQGGGYTF.

The V gene is TRBV21-1, the J gene TRBJ1-1; the D call in the table, TRBD1, was not verified against the DNA. TRBV21-1 is an annotated pseudogene. The CDR3 extends over 14 amino acids. The CDR3 sequence is CAKQSFREGTEAFF. CDR3 DNA sequence: TGTGCCAAACAGAGCTTCAGGGAAGGCACTGAAGCTTTCTTT.

The rearrangement links TRBV7-9 to TRBJ2-5, with D uncertain. The CDR3 has 14 residues. V lost 6 bases and J lost 2, with 13 bases in between. Germline CDR1 is SEHNR and CDR2 is FQNEAQ (reference sequence). For the CDR3, the DNA is TGTGCCAGCAGTAAATCGATGAGGCAAGAGACCCAGTACTTC. It codes for CASSKSMRQETQYF.